These 15 T cell receptor beta chains were sequenced from one sample in a study of blood T cell repertoires in COVID-19. The protocol was immunoSEQ multiplex PCR, while the TCRdb copy is restricted to in-frame clones and leaves out a portion. The sample shows about 64,000 clones, 70% to 80% of them seen only once. Specimen: peripheral blood. The receptors were gathered from a human donor in a cohort sampled during active COVID-19.

The gene calls are TRBV5-1 and TRBJ2-7; 8 bases agree with TRBD2. Losses at the gene ends were 5 bases for V and 3 bases for J; bases not matched to a gene: 7. The CDR3 is 14 residues long. Germline V gene sequence: CDR1 SGHRS, CDR2 YFSETQ. DNA for the CDR3: TGCGCCAGCAGTGTGTCGGGAGGGCGCTACGAGCAGTACTTC. Translating it yields CASSVSGGRYEQYF.

This clone has just a few counts. The J gene is TRBJ2-1, the V gene TRBV6-5; TRBD2 matches 10 bases. V lost 7 bases to trimming and J lost 7 bases; unmatched junction nucleotides: 4. Germline CDR1 reads MNHEY; CDR2 reads SVGAGI. CDR3 length: 13 amino acids. The DNA of the CDR3 is TGTGCCAGCACAAGCGGGAGGGCTAATGAGCAGTTCTTC. Its protein product is CASTSGRANEQFF.

The V gene is TRBV7-6, the J gene TRBJ1-5; 9 bases are shared with TRBD1. With 3 bases clipped from V and 6 bases from J, the junction kept 18 bases outside the gene matches. Germline V gene data show CDR1 as SGHVS and CDR2 as FNYEAQ. The CDR3 is 19 residues long. This chain's CDR3 is CASSFWNRGRFHHGQPQHF. As DNA, the CDR3 is TGTGCCAGCAGCTTCTGGAACAGGGGGCGTTTTCATCATGGTCAGCCCCAGCATTTT.

The V call is TRBV29-1, the J call TRBJ2-1; 7 bases are a match to TRBD2. J lost 8 bases, V lost 8 bases, and 15 bases had no gene match. There are 14 residues in the CDR3. Germline V gives CDR1 SQVTM, CDR2 ANQGSEA. CDR3 protein: CSILGGRSADEQFF. The CDR3 DNA follows: TGCAGCATTTTGGGGGGGAGATCGGCGGATGAGCAGTTCTTC.

The chain couples TRBV6-2 or TRBV6-3 to TRBJ2-1, with D possibly matching TRBD2 (5 bases). CDR1 MNHEY and CDR2 SVGEGT come from the germline V gene. The CDR3 spans 15 residues. Between the trimmed V and J ends, which lost 0 bases and 9 bases, there was a span of 15 bases. The CDR3: CASSYSMGEGVEQFF. In DNA form, the CDR3 reads TGTGCCAGCAGTTACTCGATGGGAGAAGGAGTTGAGCAGTTCTTC.

The chain links TRBV30 to TRBJ2-3; 9 bases align to TRBD2. CDR1 is GTSNPN, CDR2 SVGIG, per germline (reference sequence). Germline trimming cut 2 bases from V and 3 bases from J; bases unmatched to any gene: 3. The CDR3 is 14 residues long. CDR3 coding DNA: TGTGCCTGGAGTAGGGCGGGAGGGACAGATACGCAGTATTTT. Protein sequence: CAWSRAGGTDTQYF. Supplemented by reference TRBV30 and TRBJ2-3, the full variable domain reads SQTIHQWPATLVQPVGSPLSLECTVEGTSNPNLYWYRQAAGRGLQLLFYSVGIGQISSEVPQNLSASRPQDRQFILSSKKLLLSDSGFYLCAWSRAGGTDTQYFGPGTRLTVL.

The V gene is TRBV4-3, the J gene TRBJ2-7; tentative D call: TRBD2 (5 bases). The V end lost 0 bases, the J end lost 0 bases, and 15 bases lay between the germline ends. This CDR3 is 17 amino acids long. Germline lookup yields CDR1 LGHNA and CDR2 YSLEER. CDR3 in amino acids: CASSQDAASPSSYEQYF. Written as DNA, the CDR3 is TGCGCCAGCAGCCAAGATGCGGCTAGCCCGAGCTCCTACGAGCAGTACTTC.

This clone was seen only once. This chain links TRBV10-1 with TRBJ2-4; tentative D call: TRBD1 (7 bases). This CDR3 has 16 amino acids. Germline-derived CDR1 and CDR2 are WNHNN and SYGVQD (reference sequence). Deletions cut 4 bases from V and 4 bases from J, with 17 bases between. The CDR3 region has the DNA TGCGCCAGCAGTGGGTGGGACAGCCGGGGGAAAAACATTCAGTACTTC. Amino acid sequence: CASSGWDSRGKNIQYF.

The V gene is TRBV29-1, the J gene TRBJ2-5; no firm D call. CDR1 SQVTM and CDR2 ANQGSEA come from the germline V gene. The CDR3 sequence is 12 residues long. V was shortened by 5 bases and J by 5 bases, with 12 bases between the two germline ends. In nucleotides, the CDR3 is TGCAGCGTTTCGGGTGCCGGGGAGACCCAGTACTTC. As protein: CSVSGAGETQYF.

The chain uses TRBV7-9 and TRBJ2-7; D is ambiguous. Germline V gene data show CDR1 as SEHNR and CDR2 as FQNEAQ (reference sequence). The CDR3 has 13 residues. V was trimmed by 1 base and J by 1 base, leaving 5 bases between them. DNA of the CDR3: TGTGCCAGCAGCTTAGGTGCGTCCTACGAGCAGTACTTC. Amino acids: CASSLGASYEQYF.

V usage is TRBV11-2 and J usage is TRBJ1-1; maybe TRBD1 (5 bases). The CDR3 has 18 amino acids. Trimming shortened V by 4 bases and J by 1 base, and 22 bases separated the two germline ends. The germline CDR1 and CDR2 sequences are SGHAT and FQNNGV. This chain's CDR3 is CASSSAPTGSRGNTEAFF. Written as DNA, the CDR3 is TGTGCCAGCAGCTCGGCGCCGACTGGTAGTAGGGGGAACACTGAAGCTTTCTTT.

This clone was found once. J is TRBJ1-1 and V is TRBV7-9, with 9 bases lining up with TRBD1. Germline V CDR1 and CDR2: SEHNR, FQNEAQ (reference sequence). The CDR3 has 18 residues. V lost 2 bases and J lost 5; bases outside the gene matches: 15. DNA for the CDR3: TGTGCCAGCAGCTTACTTCAGGACAGGGGATTTGTGGAGACTGAAGCTTTCTTT. Its translation: CASSLLQDRGFVETEAFF.

The V call is TRBV7-2, the J call TRBJ2-4, with 9 positions matching TRBD1. The V segment lost 4 bases and the J segment 9 bases; nucleotides outside the gene matches: 4. Germline loops: CDR1 SGHTA, CDR2 FQGNSA. The CDR3 consists of 13 residues. CDR3 nucleotides: TGTGCCAGCAGCTCCGGGACAGGGAGCATTCAGTACTTC. This gives the protein CASSSGTGSIQYF.

The chain carries TRBV28 and TRBJ2-5, with 7 bases fitting TRBD1. Germline-derived CDR1 and CDR2 are MDHEN and SYDVKM. The CDR3 is 15 amino acids. The V segment lost 5 bases and the J segment 2 bases; nucleotides outside the gene matches: 8. The CDR3 sequence: CASSTRTGGQETQYF. In nucleotides, the CDR3 is TGTGCCAGCAGTACGAGGACAGGCGGACAAGAGACCCAGTACTTC. Variable domain in full (rest from reference TRBV28 and TRBJ2-5): DVKVTQSSRYLVKRTGEKVFLECVQDMDHENMFWYRQDPGLGLRLIYFSYDVKMKEKGDIPEGYSVSREKKERFSLILESASTNQTSMYLCASSTRTGGQETQYFGPGTRLLVL.

CDR3 residues: CAISERGLPSGANVLTF. For the CDR3, the DNA is TGTGCCATCAGTGAGAGGGGCTTACCTTCTGGGGCCAACGTCCTGACTTTC. V usage is TRBV10-3 and J usage is TRBJ2-6, with TRBD1 as a possible D gene (5 bases). CDR1 is ENHRY and CDR2 is SYGVKD in the germline V gene. V shed 2 bases and J shed 1 base, with 12 bases lying between them. CDR3 length: 17 amino acids.